This record covers a single T cell receptor beta chain. Its antigen target is currently unknown. The record has no base qualities; no much larger clone is one base away. Other DNA sequences within the sample encode an identical CDR3. Healthy HIV-negative adults with no recently reported acute infections or vaccinations were included as donors. Every donor was a Caucasian adult living in Nashville, Tennessee, USA. CD4+ T cells were enriched by magnetic negative selection, after which naive cells were positively selected on CD45RA and the negative fraction was taken as the memory subset. Blood was obtained by leukapheresis, after which PBMCs were separated by Ficoll-Histopaque density gradient centrifugation and cryopreserved in liquid nitrogen vapor phase. Analytical flow cytometry was used to check the purity and quantity of every magnetically sorted T cell population. Genomic DNA was isolated from each sorted fraction and quantified by UV absorbance on a Nanodrop 2000c.

The source of the sample is a study of shared clonotypes between healthy human individuals (dated by TCRdb to the early 2020s). With respect to the entire study: The cohort comprised a couple of women and a few men aged 18 to 49 years. Per donor, three plates each were used for CD4 naive and CD4 memory, two for CD8 naive, and one for CD8 memory. To estimate repertoire size and how much clonotype sharing occurs between individuals, the study deeply sequenced the blood TCR repertoires of about five healthy adults. Libraries were prepared and TCR repertoires were sequenced by different laboratories using diverse techniques, in order to increase sequencing depth and limit assay-specific biases. Each donor's leukapheresis produced roughly between roughly 0.85 and 9.5 billion PBMCs. What the authors observed across the whole study: When a few donors were compared, the shared fraction of clonotypes was 5% to 6.5% for naive CD4, 3.5% for naive CD8, 2.3% for memory CD4, and roughly 0.43% for memory CD8. Pairwise subsampling indicated that sequencing depth was expected to affect the degree of clonotype sharing among donors. Incomplete sequencing was indicated by rarefaction of sorted-subset datasets, despite the large sequencing depth. Naive subsets generally had larger estimated clonotype richness than memory subsets did. Sampling was restricted to blood, and TCR repertoires in tissue are likely to differ from TCR repertoires in blood. The genetic and exposure-history diversity represented was limited by the small number of donors. Compared with non-shared clonotypes, clonotypes shared by all four sorted-subset donors had higher generation probabilities.

Compared with germline, V lacks 2 bases and J lacks 5 bases; bases without a gene match: 4. The CDR3 runs 15 amino acids, cysteine and phenylalanine included. The read is trimmed to its CDR3 DNA, 45 bases read in frame from base 1. The germline V gene provides CDR1 SGHRS and CDR2 YFSETQ. Using the deep immunoSEQ assay, TCR CDR3 regions were amplified from genomic DNA by multiplex PCR. Genomic DNA extracted from each cell subset was distributed evenly over all wells of several immunoSEQ 96-well plates, and each plate served as one replicate. For sorted subsets, approximately 200 ng of genomic DNA, equivalent to 30,000 or so T cell genomes, went into each replicate PCR. Purified libraries were quantified with a Qubit 3.0 fluorometer, sized on a Bioanalyzer 2100, and re-quantified with the KAPA Library Quantification kit. Every immunoSEQ 96-well plate was sequenced on a dedicated single-read 150-cycle Illumina NextSeq 550 flow cell. Per the authors' processing: Because only junctional sequences without quality scores were contained in the immunoSEQ output, filtering matching that applied to full-length reads could not be performed. Sequences were annotated with PyIR, a Python wrapper for IgBLAST v1.9, using IMGT germline references to assign V/J genes and CDR3. Reads were filtered out if the reads had weak V/J assignments (E-value above 1e-6), no CDR3, stop codons, out-of-frame junctions, or ambiguous translated residues. V3J clonotypes were defined as sequences sharing an identical inferred V gene, J gene, and CDR3 amino acid sequence. Percentage overlap between repertoires was calculated by dividing the number of shared unique clonotypes by the size of the smaller repertoire. RTK rarefaction, the Chao1 estimator, and Recon v2.1 estimates of unobserved clonotypes were used to assess repertoire richness. OLGA was used to compute generation probabilities for all TCRbeta clonotypes that the gDNA method yielded from a few donors. TCRdb re-hosts the immuneACCESS table, in-frame sequences only. Its copies lack some clones; in the studies checked, an unresolved V gene accounts for under half of them, and the cause for the rest is not known. That table gives V, J and clone size, and the DNA gave D and trimming. The sample table records approximately 2.5 million clones; 93% of these occur just once. Approximately 0.36% of the sample comes from the top ten.

The rearrangement joined TRBV5-1 to TRBJ1-4, with 9 bases in between that match TRBD1. Sequenced input: naive CD4+ T cells from PBMCs. What this sample's cell subset or site label stands for: CD45RA+ positively selected. The clonotype originates from a man younger than 30 in good health. Some clones in this sample may be carry-over from other donors' samples. The CDR3 is CASSLLTGGNEKLFF. At the DNA level, the sequence is TGCGCCAGCAGCTTACTAACAGGGGGCAATGAAAAACTGTTTTTT.